Here is one T cell receptor beta chain with its context. CDR1 and CDR2 (germline): MDHEN, SYDVKM. The CDR3 runs to 13 residues. The record originates from a study of shared T cell receptors in the human thymus. The protocol was immunoSEQ multiplex PCR, while the TCRdb copy is restricted to in-frame clones and leaves out a portion. Here the sample spans hundreds of thousands of clones, around 87% being singletons. This sample was shared with a second study, whose subject was human thymus T cells. That source reports: Corrective cardiac operations yielded the resected thymus tissue.

V usage is TRBV28 and J usage is TRBJ1-6; TRBD1 matches at 8 bases. The receptor comes from a boy under two years old with a congenital heart defect. Input material: thymocytes. CDR3 DNA sequence: TGTAAGACAGGGGCCTCCTATAATTCACCCCTCCACTTT. Translated, it gives CKTGASYNSPLHF.